What follows describes a single T cell receptor beta chain. Antigen specificity is unknown. The data were obtained in a study of cytomegalovirus exposure and HLA in healthy donors. Overall study: In an earlier analysis, 95 million to 140 million unique TCR beta sequences were found from some 200 million T cells. Study results and caveats: The study put 150 or so TCR beta chains on its list as cytomegalovirus-associated.

PCR primers comprised 60 Vbeta and 13 Jbeta primers. Here immunoSEQ multiplex PCR was the method, and the copy in TCRdb shows in-frame clones only, minus some. Altogether roughly 110,000 clones are present, about four fifths being singletons, with the ten largest covering 5% to 7.5%. The CDR3 spans 15 residues. V was trimmed by 0 bases and J by 4 bases, leaving 10 bases between them. From germline, CDR1 is SGHDT and CDR2 YYEEEE. This TCR derives from a woman aged 45-59 years in good health and CMV-seropositive. The chain is built from TRBV5-6 and TRBJ1-4, with D unclear. The source material was PBMCs. The DNA of the CDR3 is TGTGCCAGCAGCTTGGCGGCAGGTGTTAATGAAAAACTGTTTTTT. Translation: CASSLAAGVNEKLFF.